Each of the 20 T cell receptor beta chains below was sequenced from the same sample in a study of T-cell memory formation after mild COVID-19. TCRdb re-derived calls from the 5' RACE reads in MiXCR, one entry per CDR3 protein. The table lists a few hundred thousand distinct CDR3 sequences, around 10% of them singletons. The sample consisted of PBMCs or a T cell subset sorted from them (not recorded which). The receptors come from a man aged 18 to 30 who had mild COVID-19 (a few samples of this study predate the infection). Cell type and time point are not known.

The rearrangement links TRBV12-3 or TRBV12-4 to TRBJ1-2; 7 bases are shared with TRBD1. J was trimmed by 3 bases and V by 5 bases; bases with no gene match: 6. CDR3 length equals 14 residues. CDR3: CASSPGQTHYGYTF. The CDR3, as DNA: TGTGCCAGCAGTCCGGGACAGACACACTATGGCTACACCTTC.

This rearrangement joins TRBV12-3 or TRBV12-4 to TRBJ2-5; possible D gene TRBD2, 7 bases. This CDR3 has 12 amino acids. V lost 6 bases, J lost 5 bases, and 10 bases lay in between. The CDR3 region is CASSRGAETQYF. CDR3 sequence (DNA): TGTGCCAGCAGCCGGGGGGCTGAGACCCAGTACTTC.

The chain has TRBV14 and TRBJ2-1; 13 bases line up with TRBD2. CDR1 and CDR2 from the germline V gene are SGHDN and FVKESK. Unmatched junction bases numbered 10, after V lost 6 bases and J lost 8 bases. The CDR3 is made up of 16 amino acids. The CDR3, as DNA: TGTGCCAGCAGACCAACTAGCGGGGGGGCCACGTATGAGCAGTTCTTC. Residues: CASRPTSGGATYEQFF.

As to this clonotype: A much bigger clone sits one base away, suggesting this may be a read error. The chain links TRBV5-1 to TRBJ2-6; D unclear. Germline loops: CDR1 SGHRS, CDR2 YFSETQ. Trimming took off 4 bases at V and 2 bases at J, with 7 bases between the two ends. This CDR3 contains 14 residues. The CDR3 DNA sequence: TGCGCCAGCAGCGCCTCCACTGGGGCCAACGTCCTGACTTTC. Protein product: CASSASTGANVLTF.

In its sample, this clonotype was seen a few times. The chain is built from TRBV5-6 and TRBJ2-4; possibly TRBD1 for D (5 bases). Trimming pared 0 bases from V and 3 bases from J, leaving 10 bases between. CDR1 is SGHDT, CDR2 YYEEEE, per germline. The CDR3 has 15 residues. The CDR3 loop reads CASSLEGMGKNIQYF. In DNA form, the CDR3 reads TGTGCCAGCAGCTTGGAGGGGATGGGCAAAAACATTCAGTACTTC.

This clonotype was seen at least ten times. The chain links TRBV5-1 to TRBJ1-6, with 7 bases that match TRBD1. The germline V gene encodes CDR1 SGHRS and CDR2 YFSETQ. The CDR3 contains 15 residues. With V trimmed by 4 bases and J by 8 bases, 9 bases remained unmatched. The CDR3 region is CASSLQGSVDSPLHF. In DNA form, the CDR3 reads TGCGCCAGCAGCCTACAGGGGAGTGTGGATTCACCCCTCCACTTT.

This chain uses TRBV12-3 or TRBV12-4 with TRBJ2-5, with D uncertain. Trimming removed 5 bases from V and 5 bases from J, with 9 bases in between. The CDR3 is made up of 12 amino acids. The CDR3 reads CASSLSPETQYF. The CDR3 DNA reads TGTGCCAGCAGTCTCTCCCCGGAGACCCAGTACTTC.

This clonotype was recorded a few times. V usage is TRBV5-4 and J usage is TRBJ2-5; 7 bases align to TRBD2. CDR1 and CDR2 from the germline V gene are SGHNT and YYREEE (reference sequence). CDR3 length: 17 amino acids. With 4 bases clipped from V and 5 bases from J, the junction kept 17 bases outside the gene matches. CDR3 nucleotides: TGTGCCAGCAGCCCACGGACTAGTATAAACTATCGGGAGACCCAGTACTTC. This translates into CASSPRTSINYRETQYF. Together with reference TRBV5-4 and TRBJ2-5, the CDR3 gives the full variable domain: ETGVTQSPTHLIKTRGQQVTLRCSSQSGHNTVSWYQQALGQGPQFIFQYYREEENGRGNFPPRFSGLQFPNYSSELNVNALELDDSALYLCASSPRTSINYRETQYFGPGTRLLVL.

About this clonotype itself: Possible read error: a much larger clone is one base away. The chain employs TRBV2 and TRBJ1-5; D is possibly TRBD1 (5 bases). CDR1 is SNHLY and CDR2 is FYNNEI in the germline V gene. This CDR3 comprises 14 residues. V shed 3 bases and J shed 5 bases, with 11 bases lying between them. CDR3 sequence: CASSELTGHQPQHF. The CDR3 coding sequence is TGTGCCAGCAGTGAGTTAACAGGTCATCAGCCCCAGCATTTT.

This clonotype showed up many times. This chain connects TRBV5-1 to TRBJ2-3, with 7 nucleotides matching TRBD1. CDR3 length: 15 residues. With 4 bases clipped from V and 6 bases from J, the junction kept 11 bases outside the gene matches. CDR1 is SGHRS and CDR2 is YFSETQ in the germline V gene. CDR3 sequence (DNA): TGCGCCAGCAGCCAGGGGGTAGGGAGCGGCGATACGCAGTATTTT. Amino acids: CASSQGVGSGDTQYF.

This clonotype was counted ten times or more. The J gene is TRBJ2-5, the V gene TRBV5-1, with 8 bases fitting TRBD2. The germline gives CDR1 SGHRS, CDR2 YFSETQ. The CDR3 is 15 residues long. V lost 2 bases and J lost 5; bases outside the gene matches: 8. CDR3 sequence (DNA): TGCGCCAGCAGCTTCACGGGACTAGAGGCCGAGACCCAGTACTTC. Its protein is CASSFTGLEAETQYF. Full variable domain (remainder filled in from reference TRBV5-1 and TRBJ2-5): KAGVTQTPRYLIKTRGQQVTLSCSPISGHRSVSWYQQTPGQGLQFLFEYFSETQRNKGNFPGRFSGRQFSNSRSEMNVSTLELGDSALYLCASSFTGLEAETQYFGPGTRLLVL.

In its sample, this clonotype was seen a few times. The rearrangement uses TRBV4-3 and TRBJ2-7; D gene unclear. The V end lost 8 bases, the J end lost 3 bases, and 20 bases lay between the germline ends. The CDR3 has 15 amino acids. The V gene's germline CDR1 is LGHNA and CDR2 YSLEER. The DNA for the CDR3 is TGCGCCAGCGCCCCGGGTCACTGGCAAAACTACGAGCAGTACTTC. Translation: CASAPGHWQNYEQYF.

The rearrangement uses TRBV6-1 and TRBJ2-7; 8 nucleotides agree with TRBD1. J gave up 0 bases and V 4 bases, and 5 bases lay outside the gene matches. Germline CDR1 and CDR2: MNHNS and SASEGT. The CDR3 runs 15 residues. The DNA of the CDR3 is TGTGCCAGCAGTGTGACAGGGGCAAGCTCCTACGAGCAGTACGTC. Its protein product is CASSVTGASSYEQYV.

This clonotype was seen a handful of times. The chain uses TRBV29-1 and TRBJ2-3, with TRBD1 matching 12 bases. The CDR3 is 14 amino acids. CDR1 SQVTM and CDR2 ANQGSEA come from the germline V gene. Trimming removed 3 bases from V and 6 bases from J; junction bases left unmatched: 4. The CDR3 sequence: CSVEGQGAFDTQYF. In DNA, the CDR3 is TGCAGCGTTGAGGGACAGGGGGCGTTTGATACGCAGTATTTT.

This chain uses TRBV6-1 with TRBJ1-1; D is unclear. The CDR3 loop spans 12 amino acids. Germline V gene data show CDR1 as MNHNS and CDR2 as SASEGT. Trimming took off 6 bases at V and 5 bases at J, with 10 bases between the two ends. This CDR3 reads CASRLHQTEAFF. As DNA, the CDR3 is TGTGCCAGCAGGCTTCATCAAACTGAAGCTTTCTTT.

This clonotype was seen repeatedly, ten times or more. The chain employs TRBV12-3 or TRBV12-4 and TRBJ1-1; maybe TRBD1 (5 bases). The ends were cut back, 4 bases at V and 1 base at J, with 16 bases in the middle. The CDR3 extends over 16 amino acids. CDR3 in DNA: TGTGCCAGCAGTTACCGGGACGGGTTGAAGAACACTGAAGCTTTCTTT. Translation: CASSYRDGLKNTEAFF.

CDR3 nucleotides: TGTGCCAGCAGCTCTTGGGGCTATGAGCAGTTCTTC. Protein: CASSSWGYEQFF. V gene TRBV7-9 combines with J gene TRBJ2-1, with D tentatively TRBD1 (5 bases). The germline V gene has CDR1 SEHNR and CDR2 FQNEAQ (reference sequence). V lost 4 bases to trimming and J lost 8 bases, with 9 bases between them. This CDR3 region has 12 residues. Looking up the rest from reference TRBV7-9 and TRBJ2-1 gives the full variable domain: DTGVSQNPRHKITKRGQNVTFRCDPISEHNRLYWYRQTLGQGPEFLTYFQNEAQLEKSRLLSDRFSAERPKGSFSTLEIQRTEQGDSAMYLCASSSWGYEQFFGPGTRLTVL.

This clonotype has a handful of counts. The chain recombines TRBV24-1 with TRBJ2-1, with D maybe TRBD2 (5 bases). The V and J ends lost 3 bases and 8 bases respectively, with 10 bases between them. The CDR3 has 13 residues. Germline CDR1 KGHDR, CDR2 SFDVKD. The CDR3, as DNA: TGTGCCACCAGTGATCTAGCCCCCCATGAGCAGTTCTTC. This gives the protein CATSDLAPHEQFF.

This chain connects TRBV10-2 to TRBJ2-5; tentatively, D is TRBD2 (5 bases). Trimming took 7 bases from V and 7 from J, leaving 16 bases between them. The CDR3 runs 13 residues. CDR1 is WSHSY, CDR2 SAAADI, per germline. The CDR3 region has the DNA TGCGCCAGCACCGGGGTGGACGGAGGGACCCAGTACTTC. Translated, it gives CASTGVDGGTQYF.

This chain uses TRBV5-8 with TRBJ1-4; TRBD1 aligns across 7 bases. In germline, CDR1 is SGHTS, CDR2 YDEGEE. This CDR3 has 15 residues. Losses at the gene ends were 5 bases for V and 0 bases for J; bases not matched to a gene: 4. The CDR3 nucleotides are TGTGCCAGCAGGACAACAGGGGCAACTAATGAAAAACTGTTTTTT. Its protein is CASRTTGATNEKLFF.